This TCR beta chain was captured in a study of blood T cell repertoires in COVID-19. Across the whole study: From the United States, Italy and Spain came samples of acute and convalescent COVID-19. T cells, B-cell-depleted T cells, or PBMCs supplied cDNA or gDNA.

As processed by the authors: For nucleated cells, counts were estimated from reference gene primer amplification. Data came from immunoSEQ multiplex PCR; TCRdb stores just in-frame clones and leaves some out. The V and J calls and clone size come from that table; D and trimming were worked out from the DNA. There are just over 70,000 clones in the sample; about 70% occur only once, and approximately 40% lies in the top ten. Germline V CDR1 and CDR2: LNHNV, YYDKDF (reference sequence). The CDR3 totals 13 residues. V was shortened by 3 bases and J by 0 bases, with 4 bases between the two germline ends.

The source is an older woman with acute or convalescent COVID-19. The material sequenced was peripheral blood. The chain carries TRBV15 and TRBJ2-3; D unclear. The CDR3 region has the DNA TGTGCCACCAGCAGCGGTAGCACAGATACGCAGTATTTT. Its translation is CATSSGSTDTQYF.